This T cell receptor beta chain is from a study of blood T cell repertoires in COVID-19. The ends were cut back, 4 bases at V and 5 bases at J, with 14 bases in the middle. Germline V gene lookup returns CDR1 KGHDR and CDR2 SFDVKD. The CDR3 runs 15 residues. The repertoire was sequenced with immunoSEQ multiplex PCR; TCRdb's copy has only in-frame clones and lacks some. Of about 35,000 clones listed, roughly four fifths are singletons. The sample consisted of peripheral blood. V gene TRBV24-1 combines with J gene TRBJ1-5; possibly TRBD1 for D (6 bases). The TCR sequence derives from a man aged 80 or over with active or convalescent COVID-19. This chain's CDR3 is CATSEGGRGDQPQHF. CDR3 nucleotide sequence: TGTGCCACCAGTGAGGGGGGGCGCGGGGATCAGCCCCAGCATTTT.